This T cell receptor (beta chain) was sequenced in a study of cytomegalovirus exposure and HLA in healthy donors. The PCR contained 60 Vbeta and 13 Jbeta primers. Sequenced by immunoSEQ multiplex PCR; TCRdb stores in-frame clones only, minus some. This sample has 150,000 to 200,000 clones, with 80% to 90% found just once. Sequenced: PBMCs. This TCR came from a man aged 18 to 29 in good health and CMV-seronegative.

CDR3 sequence: CASSPWTGVSGNTIYF. CDR3 in DNA: TGTGCCAGCAGCCCTTGGACAGGGGTCTCTGGAAACACCATATATTTT. V usage is TRBV14 and J usage is TRBJ1-3; the match to TRBD1 covers 9 bases. The J segment lost 0 bases and the V segment lost 4 bases, leaving 4 bases of the junction unmatched. The CDR3 is made up of 16 amino acids. From germline, CDR1 is SGHDN and CDR2 FVKESK.